The clone carrying this T cell receptor (beta chain) appeared a few times. Its antigen is undetermined. The PCR made use of 60 Vbeta and 13 Jbeta primers. Generated by immunoSEQ multiplex PCR, the TCRdb table keeps only in-frame clones and is missing some. The sample consists of 100,000 to 150,000 clones, around 77% of them appearing once. This specimen comes from a study of cytomegalovirus exposure and HLA in healthy donors. General observations from the study: Both high specificity and high sensitivity reportedly marked the classifier's diagnosis of cytomegalovirus status. Among TCR beta chains of equal frequency, HLA-associated ones were more clonally expanded in a later analysis. Several top significant clusters appeared, in a later analysis, to be linked to common viral pathogens.

Germline CDR1 SGHVS, CDR2 FQNEAQ. Between the trimmed V and J ends, which lost 4 bases and 2 bases, there was a span of 12 bases. The CDR3 is 15 amino acids. The sequenced sample was PBMCs. The receptor's source is a woman in her 40s in good health and CMV-seropositive. This chain uses TRBV7-8 with TRBJ2-1; a possible D gene is TRBD2 (5 bases). The CDR3 here is CASSSARAPYNEQFF. The DNA of the CDR3 is TGTGCCAGCAGCTCCGCGAGGGCGCCCTACAATGAGCAGTTCTTC.